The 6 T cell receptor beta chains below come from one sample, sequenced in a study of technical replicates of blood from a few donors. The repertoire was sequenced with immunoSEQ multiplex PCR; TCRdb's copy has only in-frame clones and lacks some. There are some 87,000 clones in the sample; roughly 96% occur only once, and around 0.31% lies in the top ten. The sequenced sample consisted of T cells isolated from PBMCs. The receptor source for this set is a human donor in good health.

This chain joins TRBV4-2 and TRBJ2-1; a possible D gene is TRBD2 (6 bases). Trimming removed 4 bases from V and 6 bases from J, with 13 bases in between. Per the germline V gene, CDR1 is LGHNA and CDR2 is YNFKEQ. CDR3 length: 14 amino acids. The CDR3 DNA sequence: TGTGCCAGCAGCCTGACTAGAGGGTTCAATGAGCAGTTCTTC. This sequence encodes CASSLTRGFNEQFF.

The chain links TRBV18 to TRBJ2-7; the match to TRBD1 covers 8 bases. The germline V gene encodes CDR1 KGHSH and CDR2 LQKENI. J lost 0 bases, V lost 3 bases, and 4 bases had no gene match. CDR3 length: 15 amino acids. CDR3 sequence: CASSPTGQASYEQYF. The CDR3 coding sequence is TGTGCCAGCTCACCTACGGGACAGGCCTCCTACGAGCAGTACTTC.

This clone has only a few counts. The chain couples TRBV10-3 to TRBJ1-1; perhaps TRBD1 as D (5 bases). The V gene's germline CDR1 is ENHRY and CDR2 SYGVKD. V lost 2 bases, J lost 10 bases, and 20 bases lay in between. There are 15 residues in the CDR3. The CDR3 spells CAISERPREGRSAFF. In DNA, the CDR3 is TGTGCCATCAGTGAGCGCCCCAGGGAGGGGCGTTCAGCTTTCTTT.

This chain's CDR3 is CASSQGPKSSYNEQFF. CDR3 in DNA: TGCGCCAGCAGCCAAGGTCCTAAGAGCTCCTACAATGAGCAGTTCTTC. V gene TRBV4-1 combines with J gene TRBJ2-1; no firm D call. The CDR3 is 16 residues long. Trimming removed 1 base from V and 0 bases from J, with 10 bases in between. Germline lookup yields CDR1 MGHRA and CDR2 YSYEKL.

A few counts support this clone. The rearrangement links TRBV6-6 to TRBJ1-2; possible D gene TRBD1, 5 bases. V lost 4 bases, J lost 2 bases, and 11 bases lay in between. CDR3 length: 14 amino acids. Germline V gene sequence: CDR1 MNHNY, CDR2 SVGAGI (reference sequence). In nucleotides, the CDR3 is TGTGCCAGCAGTTTGGCAGGGCGGAACTATGGCTACACCTTC. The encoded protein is CASSLAGRNYGYTF.

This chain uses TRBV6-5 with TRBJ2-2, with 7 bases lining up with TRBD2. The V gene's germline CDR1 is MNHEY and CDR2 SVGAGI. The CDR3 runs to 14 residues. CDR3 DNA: TGTGCGGCAGGCACCGGGGGGAGGACCGGGGAGCTGTTTTTT. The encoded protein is CAAGTGGRTGELFF.